The T cell receptor (beta chain) described here comes from a study of T cells expressing NK-cell markers. Study summary: From sorted CD3+CD56+NKG2C+, CD3+CD56+NKG2C- and CD3+CD56-NKG2C+ T cells came the TCR beta repertoires. General study points: Whether expanded NKG2C+ T cell clones were HCMV-specific remained unclear. Roughly 1.0-7.0% of CD8+ T cells in about six donors belonged to dominant NKG2C+ clonotypes.

UMIs were included in TCR beta cDNA generated by 5'RACE template switching. TCRdb re-called the 5' RACE reads, yielding one record per CDR3 amino acid sequence without DNA. The table for this sample gives about 110,000 distinct CDR3 sequences. To note about this clonotype: Its specificity is unknown.

CDR3 size: 15 residues. CDR1 and CDR2 (germline): MDHEN, SYDVKM. The sequence was obtained from a woman aged 18 to 75 in good health. The sequenced material came from blood T cells: a sorted CD56 or NKG2C T cell subset, CD4+ or CD8+ T cells, or bulk PBMC T cells (not recorded which). This chain links TRBV28 with TRBJ2-1; the TCRdb D gene call, TRBD2, has no DNA to confirm it. The CDR3 is CASTRGTSGRNEQFF.